Below, 18 T cell receptor beta chains from the same sample are listed, as sequenced in a study of cytomegalovirus exposure and HLA in healthy donors. A multiplex PCR was run with 60 Vbeta primers and 13 Jbeta primers. The table came from immunoSEQ multiplex PCR; TCRdb's copy has only in-frame clones and leaves some out. In total, the table holds under 250,000 clones. The material sequenced was PBMCs. These receptors originate from a girl between 2 and 10 years old in good health and CMV-seropositive.

The chain recombines TRBV30 with TRBJ2-3; 7 positions match TRBD2. The V and J ends lost 4 bases and 5 bases, in that order; junction bases with no gene match: 3. The CDR3 extends over 12 amino acids. Per germline, CDR1 GTSNPN and CDR2 SVGIG (reference sequence). CDR3 sequence (DNA): TGTGCCTGGACCCCGGGAGGAGATACGCAGTATTTT. It is translated as CAWTPGGDTQYF.

V gene TRBV7-9 combines with J gene TRBJ2-7; no reliable D call. CDR1 and CDR2 (germline): SEHNR, FQNEAQ (reference sequence). V was trimmed by 0 bases and J by 3 bases, leaving 6 bases between them. CDR3 length equals 13 residues. The CDR3, as DNA: TGTGCCAGCAGCTTAGCGGCTAGCTACGAGCAGTACTTC. This codes for CASSLAASYEQYF.

The chain employs TRBV28 and TRBJ2-3, with D possibly matching TRBD1 (6 bases). Germline V CDR1 and CDR2: MDHEN, SYDVKM. This CDR3 has 15 residues. Trimming shortened V by 3 bases and J by 2 bases, and 12 bases separated the two germline ends. DNA for the CDR3: TGTGCCAGCAGTTTTCTGGGGGCTCTCACAGATACGCAGTATTTT. As protein: CASSFLGALTDTQYF.

The genes are TRBV29-1 and TRBJ2-5, with TRBD2 identical over 7 bases. There are 17 residues in the CDR3. CDR1 and CDR2 (germline): SQVTM, ANQGSEA. Trimming at V came to 2 bases and at J to 5 bases, leaving 17 bases not matched to a gene. CDR3 bases: TGCAGCGTTGAACCGTGGTTGGCAGCGGGGCCCCAGGAGACCCAGTACTTC. Protein: CSVEPWLAAGPQETQYF. Looking up the rest from reference TRBV29-1 and TRBJ2-5 gives the full variable domain: SAVISQKPSRDICQRGTSLTIQCQVDSQVTMMFWYRQQPGQSLTLIATANQGSEATYESGFVIDKFPISRPNLTFSTLTVSNMSPEDSSIYLCSVEPWLAAGPQETQYFGPGTRLLVL.

CDR3 DNA: TGTGCCAGCGGGAGGAACATCAATGGCTACACCTTC. It is translated as CASGRNINGYTF. V gene TRBV2 combines with J gene TRBJ1-2; D not resolved. V was cut by 8 bases and J by 6 bases, with 13 bases left in between. CDR1 and CDR2 from the germline V gene are SNHLY and FYNNEI. The CDR3 contains 12 residues.

The rearrangement uses TRBV5-4 and TRBJ1-2, with 7 bases fitting TRBD1. Germline V gives CDR1 SGHNT, CDR2 YYREEE (reference sequence). V gave up 0 bases and J gave up 7 bases; unmatched junction bases: 3. The CDR3 spans 13 residues. This CDR3 reads CASSLGGGFGYTF. DNA for the CDR3: TGTGCCAGCAGCTTGGGAGGGGGCTTTGGCTACACCTTC.

V gene TRBV27 combines with J gene TRBJ2-7; a weak D match, TRBD1 (5 bases). CDR3 length: 13 residues. The germline V gene encodes CDR1 MNHEY and CDR2 SMNVEV (reference sequence). The ends were cut back, 8 bases at V and 1 base at J, with 12 bases in the middle. The CDR3 spells CASGAGWSYEQYF. CDR3 sequence (DNA): TGTGCCAGCGGAGCAGGGTGGTCCTACGAGCAGTACTTC.

The rearrangement links TRBV5-4 to TRBJ1-1, with TRBD1 identical over 9 bases. The CDR3 loop spans 15 amino acids. CDR1 is SGHNT and CDR2 is YYREEE in the germline V gene (reference sequence). V lost 6 bases to trimming and J lost 1 base; unmatched junction nucleotides: 7. For the CDR3, the DNA is TGTGCCAGCACCGGGACAGGGAACGGGAACACTGAAGCTTTCTTT. Protein product: CASTGTGNGNTEAFF. The full variable domain, its missing parts supplied by reference TRBV5-4 and TRBJ1-1, is ETGVTQSPTHLIKTRGQQVTLRCSSQSGHNTVSWYQQALGQGPQFIFQYYREEENGRGNFPPRFSGLQFPNYSSELNVNALELDDSALYLCASTGTGNGNTEAFFGQGTRLTVV.

The gene calls are TRBV7-9 and TRBJ1-1; no clear D gene. The length of the CDR3 is 13 residues. V was cut by 5 bases and J by 6 bases, with 13 bases left in between. Per germline, CDR1 SEHNR and CDR2 FQNEAQ (reference sequence). The DNA for the CDR3 is TGTGCCAGCAGCCACGGAGCGGGGTCTGAAGCTTTCTTT. Amino acid sequence: CASSHGAGSEAFF.

The gene calls are TRBV27 and TRBJ2-1, with 10 bases lining up with TRBD2. CDR1 MNHEY and CDR2 SMNVEV come from the germline V gene (reference sequence). The V and J ends lost 6 bases and 7 bases, in that order; junction bases with no gene match: 9. This CDR3 has 15 residues. CDR3 coding DNA: TGTGCCAGCAGCCCCGCTAGCGGGAGCTTGAATGAGCAGTTCTTC. Residues: CASSPASGSLNEQFF.

The gene calls are TRBV28 and TRBJ1-5; no definite D call. Between the trimmed V and J ends, which lost 8 bases and 4 bases, there was a span of 9 bases. The CDR3 totals 12 residues. Germline lookup yields CDR1 MDHEN and CDR2 SYDVKM. CDR3 amino acids: CASSNPNQPQHF. CDR3 in DNA: TGTGCCAGCTCTAATCCAAATCAGCCCCAGCATTTT.

The chain recombines TRBV6-4 with TRBJ2-2; 7 positions match TRBD2. CDR3 length: 16 residues. V shed 0 bases, J shed 2 bases, and the junction held 3 bases outside the gene matches. The germline V gene has CDR1 MRHNA and CDR2 SNTAGT. The CDR3 is CASSDSGTTNTGELFF. DNA of the CDR3: TGTGCCAGCAGTGACTCAGGGACTACCAACACCGGGGAGCTGTTTTTT.

The chain couples TRBV6-5 to TRBJ2-5; D possibly corresponds to TRBD2 (6 bases). TRBJ2-7 matches the DNA end more closely, so the J call is doubtful. Germline V gene data show CDR1 as MNHEY and CDR2 as SVGAGI. This CDR3 has 15 residues. In nucleotides, the CDR3 is TGTGCCAGCAGTTACGGTTTCGGGAGTGGGTACGAGCAGTACTTC. Its translation: CASSYGFGSGYEQYF.

V gene TRBV18 combines with J gene TRBJ2-2, with 8 bases matching TRBD1. V lost 1 base to trimming and J lost 4 bases; unmatched junction nucleotides: 5. This CDR3 region has 16 residues. Germline V gene lookup returns CDR1 KGHSH and CDR2 LQKENI. For the CDR3, the DNA is TGTGCCAGCTCACCACGGGTGGGACAGGTCACCGGGGAGCTGTTTTTT. Translating gives CASSPRVGQVTGELFF.

The chain is built from TRBV5-6 and TRBJ1-5, with D unclear. CDR1 and CDR2 from the germline V gene are SGHDT and YYEEEE. This CDR3 has 13 residues. V lost 2 bases and J lost 4, with 7 bases in between. CDR3 bases: TGTGCCAGCAGCTTATGGAGAAATCAGCCCCAGCATTTT. Amino acids: CASSLWRNQPQHF.

This chain joins TRBV7-2 and TRBJ2-3; D unresolved. Trimming left V 7 bases short and J 0 bases short, with 11 bases between. Per the germline V gene, CDR1 is SGHTA and CDR2 is FQGNSA. The CDR3 sequence is 14 residues long. The CDR3 DNA reads TGTGCCAGCATACGTGGCGGTAGCACAGATACGCAGTATTTT. Translating gives CASIRGGSTDTQYF.

This sequence joins TRBV19 and TRBJ2-2; the match to TRBD2 covers 8 bases. This CDR3 has 17 residues. CDR1 LNHDA and CDR2 SQIVND come from the germline V gene (reference sequence). V shed 1 base, J shed 7 bases, and the junction held 11 bases outside the gene matches. CDR3 loop: CASSIGGTSGRGGELFF. CDR3 DNA sequence: TGTGCCAGTAGTATAGGGGGAACTAGCGGTAGAGGCGGGGAGCTGTTTTTT.

This chain links TRBV27 with TRBJ2-7; 15 bases map to TRBD2. Germline V gene lookup returns CDR1 MNHEY and CDR2 SMNVEV (reference sequence). The V and J ends lost 6 bases and 4 bases, in that order; junction bases with no gene match: 7. There are 16 residues in the CDR3. CDR3 in amino acids: CASSPGLAGGGYEQYF. CDR3 nucleotides: TGTGCCAGCAGCCCGGGACTAGCGGGAGGAGGTTACGAGCAGTACTTC.